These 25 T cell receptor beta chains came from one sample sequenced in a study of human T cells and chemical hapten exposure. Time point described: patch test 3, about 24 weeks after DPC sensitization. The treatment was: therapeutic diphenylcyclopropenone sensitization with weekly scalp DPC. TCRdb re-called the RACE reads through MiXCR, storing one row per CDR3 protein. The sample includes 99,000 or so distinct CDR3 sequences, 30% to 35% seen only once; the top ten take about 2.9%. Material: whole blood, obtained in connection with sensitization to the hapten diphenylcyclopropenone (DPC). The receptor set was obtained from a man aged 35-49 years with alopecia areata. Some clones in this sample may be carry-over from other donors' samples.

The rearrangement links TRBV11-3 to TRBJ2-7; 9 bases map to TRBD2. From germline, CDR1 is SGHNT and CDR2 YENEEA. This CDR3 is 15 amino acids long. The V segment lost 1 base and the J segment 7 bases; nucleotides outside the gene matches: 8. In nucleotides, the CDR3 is TGTGCCAGCAGCTTAGGGGCGGGAGGGCCTGAAGAGCAGTACTTC. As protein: CASSLGAGGPEEQYF.

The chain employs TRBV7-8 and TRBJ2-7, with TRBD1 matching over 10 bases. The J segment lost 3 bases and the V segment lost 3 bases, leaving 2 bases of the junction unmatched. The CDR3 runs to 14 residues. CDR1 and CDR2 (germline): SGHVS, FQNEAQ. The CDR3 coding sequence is TGTGCCAGCAGCTTCCGGGACAGGGGCTACGAGCAGTACTTC. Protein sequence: CASSFRDRGYEQYF.

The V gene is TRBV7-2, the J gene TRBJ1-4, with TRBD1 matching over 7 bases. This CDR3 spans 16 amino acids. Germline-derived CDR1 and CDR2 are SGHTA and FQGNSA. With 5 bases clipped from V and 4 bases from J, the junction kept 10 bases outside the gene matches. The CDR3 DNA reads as TGTGCCAGCAGCAGACAACAGGGGCAGGGTAATGAAAAACTGTTTTTT. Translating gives CASSRQQGQGNEKLFF.

CDR3: CASSYLGGGNTEAFF. The CDR3 nucleotides read TGCGCCAGCAGCTACTTAGGAGGGGGGAACACTGAAGCTTTCTTT. The gene calls are TRBV5-1 and TRBJ1-1, with D possibly TRBD1 on 6 matching bases. The germline V gene encodes CDR1 SGHRS and CDR2 YFSETQ. V shed 3 bases and J shed 1 base, with 13 bases lying between them. The CDR3 consists of 15 residues.

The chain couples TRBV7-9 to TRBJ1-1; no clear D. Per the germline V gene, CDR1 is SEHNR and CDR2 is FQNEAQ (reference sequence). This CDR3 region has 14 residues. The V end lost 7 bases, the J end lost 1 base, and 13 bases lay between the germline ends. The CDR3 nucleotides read TGTGCCAGCACCCAGTCCCCTCCGAACACTGAAGCTTTCTTT. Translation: CASTQSPPNTEAFF.

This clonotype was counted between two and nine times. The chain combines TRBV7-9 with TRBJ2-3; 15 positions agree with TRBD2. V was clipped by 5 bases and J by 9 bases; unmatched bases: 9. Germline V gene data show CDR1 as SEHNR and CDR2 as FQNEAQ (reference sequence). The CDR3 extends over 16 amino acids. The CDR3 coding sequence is TGTGCCAGCAGCCCGCGAGGACTAGCGGGAGGGTACACGCAGTATTTT. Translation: CASSPRGLAGGYTQYF.

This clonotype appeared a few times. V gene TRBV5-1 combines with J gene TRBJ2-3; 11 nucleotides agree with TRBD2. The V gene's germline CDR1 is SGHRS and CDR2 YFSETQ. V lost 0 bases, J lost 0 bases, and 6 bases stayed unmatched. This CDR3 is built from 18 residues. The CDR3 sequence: CASSLALAGGSSTDTQYF. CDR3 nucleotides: TGCGCCAGCAGCTTGGCCCTAGCGGGAGGATCTAGCACAGATACGCAGTATTTT. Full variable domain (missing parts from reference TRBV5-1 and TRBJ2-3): KAGVTQTPRYLIKTRGQQVTLSCSPISGHRSVSWYQQTPGQGLQFLFEYFSETQRNKGNFPGRFSGRQFSNSRSEMNVSTLELGDSALYLCASSLALAGGSSTDTQYFGPGTRLTVL.

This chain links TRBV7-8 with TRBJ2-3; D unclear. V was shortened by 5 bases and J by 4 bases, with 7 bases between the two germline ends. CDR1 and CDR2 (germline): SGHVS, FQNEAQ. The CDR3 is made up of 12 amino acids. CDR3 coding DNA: TGTGCCAGCAGCCGACTGGCAGATACGCAGTATTTT. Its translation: CASSRLADTQYF.

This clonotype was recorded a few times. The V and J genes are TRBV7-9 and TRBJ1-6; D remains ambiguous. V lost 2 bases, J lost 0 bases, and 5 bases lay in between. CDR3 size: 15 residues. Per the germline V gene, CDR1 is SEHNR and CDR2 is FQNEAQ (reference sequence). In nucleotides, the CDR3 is TGTGCCAGCAGCTTACAGGACTCCTATAATTCACCCCTCCACTTT. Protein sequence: CASSLQDSYNSPLHF.

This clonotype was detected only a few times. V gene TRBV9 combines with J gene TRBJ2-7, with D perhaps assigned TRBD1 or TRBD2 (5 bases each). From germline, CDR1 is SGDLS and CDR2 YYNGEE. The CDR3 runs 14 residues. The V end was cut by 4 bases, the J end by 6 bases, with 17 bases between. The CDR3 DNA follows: TGTGCCAGCAGCCTAAGAGGGGATCAGGTCGAGCAGTACTTC. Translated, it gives CASSLRGDQVEQYF.

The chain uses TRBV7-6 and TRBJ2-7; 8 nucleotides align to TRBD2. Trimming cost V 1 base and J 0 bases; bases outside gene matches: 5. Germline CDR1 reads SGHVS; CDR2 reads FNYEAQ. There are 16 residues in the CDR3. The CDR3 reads CASSLGSGTSSYEQYF. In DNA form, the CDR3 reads TGTGCCAGCAGCTTAGGTTCTGGGACTAGCTCCTACGAGCAGTACTTC. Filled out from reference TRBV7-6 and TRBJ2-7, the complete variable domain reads GAGVSQSPRYKVTKRGQDVALRCDPISGHVSLYWYRQALGQGPEFLTYFNYEAQQDKSGLPNDRFSAERPEGSISTLTIQRTEQRDSAMYRCASSLGSGTSSYEQYFGPGTRLTVT.

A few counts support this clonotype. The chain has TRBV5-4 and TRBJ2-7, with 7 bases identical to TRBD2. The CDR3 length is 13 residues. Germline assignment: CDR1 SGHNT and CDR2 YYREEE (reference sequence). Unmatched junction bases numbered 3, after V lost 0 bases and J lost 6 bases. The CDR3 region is CASSLEGGSEQYF. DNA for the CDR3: TGTGCCAGCAGCTTGGAGGGCGGGAGCGAGCAGTACTTC.

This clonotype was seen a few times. CDR3 loop: CASSYHRLAGLTDTQYF. The CDR3 nucleotides are TGTGCCAGCAGTTACCACAGACTAGCGGGACTTACAGATACGCAGTATTTT. The chain links TRBV6-6 to TRBJ2-3; 11 nucleotides align to TRBD2. Germline V lookup: CDR1 MNHNY, CDR2 SVGAGI (reference sequence). Trimming removed 2 bases from V and 3 bases from J; junction bases left unmatched: 7. The CDR3 contains 17 residues.

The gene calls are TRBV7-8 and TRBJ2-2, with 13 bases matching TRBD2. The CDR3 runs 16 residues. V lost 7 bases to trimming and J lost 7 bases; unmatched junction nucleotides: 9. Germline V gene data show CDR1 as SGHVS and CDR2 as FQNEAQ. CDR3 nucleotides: TGTGCCAGCAAGTTCGGACTAGCGGGAGTAGGCGGGGAGCTGTTTTTT. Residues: CASKFGLAGVGGELFF.

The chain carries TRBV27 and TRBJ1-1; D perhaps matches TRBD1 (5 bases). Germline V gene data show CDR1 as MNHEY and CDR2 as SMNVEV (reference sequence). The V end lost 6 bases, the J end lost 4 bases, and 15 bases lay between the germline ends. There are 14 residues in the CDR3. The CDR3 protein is CASRGDLRFTEAFF. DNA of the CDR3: TGTGCCAGCAGAGGGGACTTAAGGTTCACTGAAGCTTTCTTT.

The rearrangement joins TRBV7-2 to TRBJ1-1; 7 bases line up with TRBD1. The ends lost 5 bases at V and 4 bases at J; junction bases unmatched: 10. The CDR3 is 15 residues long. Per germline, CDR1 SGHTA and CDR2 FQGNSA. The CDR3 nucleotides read TGTGCCAGCAGCCGTTGGGAGGGGGCGGGCACTGAAGCTTTCTTT. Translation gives CASSRWEGAGTEAFF.

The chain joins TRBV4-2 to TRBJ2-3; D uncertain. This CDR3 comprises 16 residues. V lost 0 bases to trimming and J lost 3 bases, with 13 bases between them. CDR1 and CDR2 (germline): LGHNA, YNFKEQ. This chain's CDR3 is CASSQELALLTDTQYF. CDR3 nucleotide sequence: TGTGCCAGCAGCCAAGAGTTGGCCCTCCTGACAGATACGCAGTATTTT.

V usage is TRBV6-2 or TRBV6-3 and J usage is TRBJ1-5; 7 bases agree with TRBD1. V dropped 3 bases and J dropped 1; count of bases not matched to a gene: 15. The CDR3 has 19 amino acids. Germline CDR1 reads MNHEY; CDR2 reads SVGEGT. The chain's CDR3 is CASSYSVTEYRGSNQPQHF. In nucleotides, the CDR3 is TGTGCCAGCAGTTATTCAGTGACCGAATACAGGGGAAGCAATCAGCCCCAGCATTTT.

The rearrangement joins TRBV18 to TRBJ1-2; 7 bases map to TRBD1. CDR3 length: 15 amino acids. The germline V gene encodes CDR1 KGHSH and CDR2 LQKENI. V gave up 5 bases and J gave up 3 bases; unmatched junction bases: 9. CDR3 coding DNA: TGTGCCAGCTCAACCCAGGGGGGCAAGGACTATGGCTACACCTTC. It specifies CASSTQGGKDYGYTF. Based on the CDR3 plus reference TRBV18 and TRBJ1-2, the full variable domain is NAGVMQNPRHLVRRRGQEARLRCSPMKGHSHVYWYRQLPEEGLKFMVYLQKENIIDESGMPKERFSAEFPKEGPSILRIQQVVRGDSAAYFCASSTQGGKDYGYTFGSGTRLTVV.

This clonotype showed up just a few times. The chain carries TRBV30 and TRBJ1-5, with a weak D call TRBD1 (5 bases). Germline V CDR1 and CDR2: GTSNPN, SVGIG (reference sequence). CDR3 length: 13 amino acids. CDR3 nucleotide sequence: TGTGCATGGGGGTTAGGGGCCAATCAGCCCCAGCATTTT. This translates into CAWGLGANQPQHF.

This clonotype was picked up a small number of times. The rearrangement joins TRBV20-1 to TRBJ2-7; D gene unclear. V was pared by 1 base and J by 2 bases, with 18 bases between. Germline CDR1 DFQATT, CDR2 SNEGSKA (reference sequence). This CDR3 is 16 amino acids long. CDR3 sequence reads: CSARASLAGLTYEQYF. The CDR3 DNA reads TGCAGTGCTAGAGCTTCCCTGGCTGGTCTCACCTACGAGCAGTACTTC.

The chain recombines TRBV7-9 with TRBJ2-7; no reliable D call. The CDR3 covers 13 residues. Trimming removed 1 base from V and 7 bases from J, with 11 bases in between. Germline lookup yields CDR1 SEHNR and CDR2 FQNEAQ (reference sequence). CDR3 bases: TGTGCCAGCAGCTTAGAGGTCGGTTGGGAGCAGTACGTC. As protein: CASSLEVGWEQYV.

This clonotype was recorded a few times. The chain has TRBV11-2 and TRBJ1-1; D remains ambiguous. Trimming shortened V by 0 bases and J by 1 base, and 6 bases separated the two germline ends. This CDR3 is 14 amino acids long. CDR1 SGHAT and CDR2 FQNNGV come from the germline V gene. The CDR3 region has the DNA TGTGCCAGCAGCTTAGAAGGGTCGAACACTGAAGCTTTCTTT. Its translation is CASSLEGSNTEAFF.

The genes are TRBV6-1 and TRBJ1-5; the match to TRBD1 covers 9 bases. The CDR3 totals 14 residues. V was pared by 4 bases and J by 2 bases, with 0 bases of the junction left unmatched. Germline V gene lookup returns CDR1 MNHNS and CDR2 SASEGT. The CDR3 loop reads CASSGQGGNQPQHF. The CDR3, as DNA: TGTGCCAGCAGTGGACAGGGGGGCAATCAGCCCCAGCATTTT.

The CDR3 sequence is CASRPDRGESYGYTF. The DNA of the CDR3 is TGTGCCAGCAGGCCGGACCGCGGCGAATCCTATGGCTACACCTTC. The V and J genes are TRBV2 and TRBJ1-2; the D is unclear. The CDR3 consists of 15 residues. V was clipped by 6 bases and J by 4 bases, with 18 bases between them. The germline CDR1 and CDR2 sequences are SNHLY and FYNNEI.